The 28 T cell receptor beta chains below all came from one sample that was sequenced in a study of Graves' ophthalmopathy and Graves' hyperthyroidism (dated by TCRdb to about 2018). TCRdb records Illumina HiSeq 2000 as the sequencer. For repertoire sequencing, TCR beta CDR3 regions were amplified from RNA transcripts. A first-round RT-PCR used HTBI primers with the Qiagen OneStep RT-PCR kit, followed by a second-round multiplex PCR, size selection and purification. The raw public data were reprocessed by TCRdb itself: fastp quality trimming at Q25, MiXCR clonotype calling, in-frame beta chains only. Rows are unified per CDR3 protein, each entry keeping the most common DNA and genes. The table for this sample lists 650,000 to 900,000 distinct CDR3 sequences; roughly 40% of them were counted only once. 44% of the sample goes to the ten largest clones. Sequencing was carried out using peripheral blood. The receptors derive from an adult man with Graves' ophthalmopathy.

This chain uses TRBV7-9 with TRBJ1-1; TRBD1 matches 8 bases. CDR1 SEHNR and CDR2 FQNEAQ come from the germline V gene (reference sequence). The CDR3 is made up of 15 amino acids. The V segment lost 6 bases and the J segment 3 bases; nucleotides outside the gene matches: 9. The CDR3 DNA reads TGTGCCAGCAGTTTCCCGGACAGGGAGTACACTGAAGCTTTCTTT. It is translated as CASSFPDREYTEAFF.

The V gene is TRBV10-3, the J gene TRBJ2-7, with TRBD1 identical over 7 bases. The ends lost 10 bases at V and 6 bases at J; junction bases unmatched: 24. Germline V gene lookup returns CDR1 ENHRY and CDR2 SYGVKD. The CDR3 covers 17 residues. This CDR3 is CASRPQWRTGALIEQYF. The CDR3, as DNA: TGTGCCAGCAGGCCACAGTGGCGAACAGGGGCGCTTATCGAGCAGTACTTC.

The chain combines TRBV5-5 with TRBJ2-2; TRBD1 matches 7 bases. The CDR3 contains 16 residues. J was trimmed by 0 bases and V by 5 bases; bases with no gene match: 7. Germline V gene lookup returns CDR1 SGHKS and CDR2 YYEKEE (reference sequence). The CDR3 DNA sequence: TGTGCCAGCAGGGGGACAGAGGGGACGAACACCGGGGAGCTGTTTTTT. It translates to CASRGTEGTNTGELFF. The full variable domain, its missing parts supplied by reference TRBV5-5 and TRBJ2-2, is DAGVTQSPTHLIKTRGQQVTLRCSPISGHKSVSWYQQVLGQGPQFIFQYYEKEERGRGNFPDRFSARQFPNYSSELNVNALLLGDSALYLCASRGTEGTNTGELFFGEGSRLTVL.

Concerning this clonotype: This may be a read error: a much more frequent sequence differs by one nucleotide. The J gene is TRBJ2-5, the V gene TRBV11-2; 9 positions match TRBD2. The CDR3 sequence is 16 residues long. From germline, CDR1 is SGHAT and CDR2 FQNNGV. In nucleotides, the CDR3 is TGTGCCAGCAGCCCAGTTTATTTCGCGGGGGGGGAGACCCAGTGCTTC. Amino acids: CASSPVYFAGGETQCF. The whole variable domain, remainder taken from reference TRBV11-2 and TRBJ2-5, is EAGVAQSPRYKIIEKRQSVAFWCNPISGHATLYWYQQILGQGPKLLIQFQNNGVVDDSQLPKDRFSAERLKGVDSTLKIQPAKLEDSAVYLCASSPVYFAGGETQCFGPGTRLLVL.

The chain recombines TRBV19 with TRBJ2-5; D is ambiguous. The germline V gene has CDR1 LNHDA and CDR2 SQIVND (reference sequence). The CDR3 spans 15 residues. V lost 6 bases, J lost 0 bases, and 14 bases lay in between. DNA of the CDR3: TGTGCCAGTAGGAGGAGCCGGGCCGACCAAGAGACCCAGTACTTC. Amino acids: CASRRSRADQETQYF.

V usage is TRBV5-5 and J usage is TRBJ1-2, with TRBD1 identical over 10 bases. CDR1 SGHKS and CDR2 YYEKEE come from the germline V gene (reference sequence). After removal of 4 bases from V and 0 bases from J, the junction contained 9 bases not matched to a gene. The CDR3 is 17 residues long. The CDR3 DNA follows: TGTGCCAGCAGCCAAGATGGGGGACAGGGGACTAACTATGGCTACACCTTC. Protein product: CASSQDGGQGTNYGYTF.

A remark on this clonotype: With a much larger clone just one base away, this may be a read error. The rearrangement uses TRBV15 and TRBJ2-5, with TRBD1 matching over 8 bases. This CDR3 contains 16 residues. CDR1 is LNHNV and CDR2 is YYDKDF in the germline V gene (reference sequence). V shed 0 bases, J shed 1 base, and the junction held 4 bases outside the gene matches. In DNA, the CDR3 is TGTGCCACCAGCAGAGAAGGAGACAGGGGCCAAGAGACCCAGTACTTC. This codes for CATSREGDRGQETQYF.

CDR3 residues: CASSLAGGVEQYF. The CDR3 region has the DNA TGTGCCAGCAGCTTGGCAGGGGGGGTCGAGCAGTACTTC. This rearrangement joins TRBV7-9 to TRBJ2-7; the D call may be TRBD1 or TRBD2 (7 bases each). CDR1 is SEHNR, CDR2 FQNEAQ, per germline (reference sequence). This CDR3 contains 13 residues. V lost 3 bases and J lost 6, with 12 bases in between.

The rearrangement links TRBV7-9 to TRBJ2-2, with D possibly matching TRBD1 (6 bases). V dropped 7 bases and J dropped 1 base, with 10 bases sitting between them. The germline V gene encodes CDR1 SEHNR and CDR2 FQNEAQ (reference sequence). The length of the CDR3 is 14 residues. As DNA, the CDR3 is TGTGCCAGCATGGGGACACTGAACACCGGGGAGCTGTTTTTT. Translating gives CASMGTLNTGELFF.

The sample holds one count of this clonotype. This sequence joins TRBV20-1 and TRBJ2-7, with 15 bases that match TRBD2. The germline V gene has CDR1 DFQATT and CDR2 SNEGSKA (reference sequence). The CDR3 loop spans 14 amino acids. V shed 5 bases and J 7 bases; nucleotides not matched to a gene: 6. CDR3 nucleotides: TGCAGTGCTCCCTGGGGACTAGCGGGAGGTGAGCAGTACTTC. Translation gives CSAPWGLAGGEQYF.

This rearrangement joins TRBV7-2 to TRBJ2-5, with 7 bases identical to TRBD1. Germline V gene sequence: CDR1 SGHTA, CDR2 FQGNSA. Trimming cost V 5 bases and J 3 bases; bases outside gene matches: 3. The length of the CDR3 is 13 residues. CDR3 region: CASSHDREETQYF. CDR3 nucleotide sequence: TGTGCCAGCAGCCATGACAGGGAAGAGACCCAGTACTTC. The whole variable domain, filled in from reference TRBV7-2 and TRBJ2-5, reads GAGVSQSPSNKVTEKGKDVELRCDPISGHTALYWYRQSLGQGLEFLIYFQGNSAPDKSGLPSDRFSAERTGGSVSTLTIQRTQQEDSAVYLCASSHDREETQYFGPGTRLLVL.

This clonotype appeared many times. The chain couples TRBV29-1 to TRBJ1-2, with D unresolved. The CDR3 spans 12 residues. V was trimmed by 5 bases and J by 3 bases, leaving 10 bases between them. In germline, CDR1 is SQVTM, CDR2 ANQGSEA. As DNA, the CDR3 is TGCAGCGTTTTTGGAGGAGACTATGGCTACACCTTC. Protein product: CSVFGGDYGYTF.

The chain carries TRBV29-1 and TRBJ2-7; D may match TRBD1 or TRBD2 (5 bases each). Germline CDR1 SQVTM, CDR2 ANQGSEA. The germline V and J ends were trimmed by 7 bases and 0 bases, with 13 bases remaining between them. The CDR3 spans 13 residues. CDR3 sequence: CSAWDGTSYEQYF. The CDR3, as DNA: TGCAGCGCCTGGGACGGAACCTCCTACGAGCAGTACTTC.

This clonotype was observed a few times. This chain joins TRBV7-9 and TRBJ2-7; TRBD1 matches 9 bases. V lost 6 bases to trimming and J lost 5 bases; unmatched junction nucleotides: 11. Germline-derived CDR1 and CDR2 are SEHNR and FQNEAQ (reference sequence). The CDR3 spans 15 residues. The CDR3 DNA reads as TGTGCCAGCAGTTGGGGTGGGGACAGGGCCGACGAGCAGTACTTC. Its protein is CASSWGGDRADEQYF.

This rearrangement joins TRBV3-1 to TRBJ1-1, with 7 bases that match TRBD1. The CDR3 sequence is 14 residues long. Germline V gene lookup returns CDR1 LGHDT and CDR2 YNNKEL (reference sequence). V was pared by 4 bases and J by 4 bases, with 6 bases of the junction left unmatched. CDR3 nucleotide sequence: TGTGCCAGCAGCCCCAGGGGGAAGGCCACTGAAGCTTTCTTT. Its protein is CASSPRGKATEAFF. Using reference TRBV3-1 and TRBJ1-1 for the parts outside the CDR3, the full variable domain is DTAVSQTPKYLVTQMGNDKSIKCEQNLGHDTMYWYKQDSKKFLKIMFSYNNKELIINETVPNRFSPKSPDKAHLNLHINSLELGDSAVYFCASSPRGKATEAFFGQGTRLTVV.

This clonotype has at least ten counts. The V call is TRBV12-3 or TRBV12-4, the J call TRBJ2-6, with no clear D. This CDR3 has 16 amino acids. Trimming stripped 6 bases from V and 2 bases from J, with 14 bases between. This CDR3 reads CASSNVFAPGANVLTF. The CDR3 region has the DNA TGTGCCAGCAGCAATGTTTTCGCCCCTGGGGCCAACGTCCTGACTTTC.

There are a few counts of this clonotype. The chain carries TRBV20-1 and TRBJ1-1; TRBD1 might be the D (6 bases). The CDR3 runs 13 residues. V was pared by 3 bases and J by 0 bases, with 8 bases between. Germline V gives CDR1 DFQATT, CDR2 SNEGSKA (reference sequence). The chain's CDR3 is CSASQGMNTEAFF. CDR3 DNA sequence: TGCAGTGCTAGTCAGGGGATGAACACTGAAGCTTTCTTT.

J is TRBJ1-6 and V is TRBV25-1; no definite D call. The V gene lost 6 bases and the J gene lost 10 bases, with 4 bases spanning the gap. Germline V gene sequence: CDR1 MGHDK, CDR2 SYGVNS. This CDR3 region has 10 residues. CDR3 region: CASRDSPLHF. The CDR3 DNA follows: TGTGCCAGCAGGGACTCACCCCTCCACTTT.

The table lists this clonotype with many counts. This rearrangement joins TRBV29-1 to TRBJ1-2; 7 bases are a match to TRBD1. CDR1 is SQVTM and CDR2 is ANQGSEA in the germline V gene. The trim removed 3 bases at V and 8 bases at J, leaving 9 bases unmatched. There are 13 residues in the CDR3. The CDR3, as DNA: TGCAGCGTTGAGGAGGGGGCGCGGAGAGGCTACACCTTC. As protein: CSVEEGARRGYTF.

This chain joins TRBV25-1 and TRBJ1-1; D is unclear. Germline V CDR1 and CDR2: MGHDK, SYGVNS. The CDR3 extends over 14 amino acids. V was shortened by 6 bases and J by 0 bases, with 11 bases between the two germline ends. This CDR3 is CASSAEGLNTEAFF. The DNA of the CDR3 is TGTGCCAGCAGCGCAGAGGGTTTGAACACTGAAGCTTTCTTT.

Here the CDR3 reads CSARVGGITGELFF. The CDR3 DNA reads TGCAGTGCTAGAGTAGGGGGGATCACCGGGGAGCTGTTTTTT. The chain uses TRBV20-1 and TRBJ2-2; TRBD1 or TRBD2 may be the D gene (6 bases each). The CDR3 is 14 residues long. Germline assignment: CDR1 DFQATT and CDR2 SNEGSKA (reference sequence). The V gene lost 1 base and the J gene lost 4 bases, with 10 bases spanning the gap.

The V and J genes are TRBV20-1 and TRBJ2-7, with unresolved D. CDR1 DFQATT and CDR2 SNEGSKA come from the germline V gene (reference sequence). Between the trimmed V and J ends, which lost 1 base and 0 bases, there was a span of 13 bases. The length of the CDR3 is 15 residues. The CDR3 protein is CSARGDEAFSYEQYF. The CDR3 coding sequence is TGCAGTGCTAGAGGGGATGAGGCTTTCTCCTACGAGCAGTACTTC.

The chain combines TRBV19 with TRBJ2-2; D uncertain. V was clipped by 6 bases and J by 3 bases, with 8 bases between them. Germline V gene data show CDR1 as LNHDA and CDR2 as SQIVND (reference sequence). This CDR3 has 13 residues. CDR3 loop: CASREGHTGELFF. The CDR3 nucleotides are TGTGCCAGTAGAGAAGGTCACACCGGGGAGCTGTTTTTT.

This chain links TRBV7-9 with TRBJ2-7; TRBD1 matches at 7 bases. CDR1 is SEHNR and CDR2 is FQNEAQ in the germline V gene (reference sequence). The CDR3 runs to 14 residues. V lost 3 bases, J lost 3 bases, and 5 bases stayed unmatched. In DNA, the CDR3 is TGTGCCAGCAGCTTTGGACAGGCCTACTACGAGCAGTACTTC. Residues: CASSFGQAYYEQYF.

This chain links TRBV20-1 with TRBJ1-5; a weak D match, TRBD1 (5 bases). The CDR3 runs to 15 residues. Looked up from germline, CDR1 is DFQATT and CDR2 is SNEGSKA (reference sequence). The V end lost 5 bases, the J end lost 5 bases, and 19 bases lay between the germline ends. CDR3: CSAATTGLSDQPQHF. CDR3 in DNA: TGCAGTGCTGCTACTACAGGTTTATCGGATCAGCCCCAGCATTTT.

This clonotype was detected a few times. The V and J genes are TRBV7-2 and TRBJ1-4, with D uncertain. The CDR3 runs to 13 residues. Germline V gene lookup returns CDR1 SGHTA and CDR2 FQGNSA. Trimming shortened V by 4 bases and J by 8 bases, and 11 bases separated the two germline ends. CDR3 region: CASSSSPWEKLFF. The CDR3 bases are TGTGCCAGCAGCTCCTCCCCTTGGGAAAAACTGTTTTTT.

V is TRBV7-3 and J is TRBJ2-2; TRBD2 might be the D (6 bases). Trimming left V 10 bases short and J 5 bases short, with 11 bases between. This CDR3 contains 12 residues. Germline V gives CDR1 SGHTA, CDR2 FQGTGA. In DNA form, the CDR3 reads TGTGCCACCGGGACTGTAACCGGGGAGCTGTTTTTT. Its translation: CATGTVTGELFF.

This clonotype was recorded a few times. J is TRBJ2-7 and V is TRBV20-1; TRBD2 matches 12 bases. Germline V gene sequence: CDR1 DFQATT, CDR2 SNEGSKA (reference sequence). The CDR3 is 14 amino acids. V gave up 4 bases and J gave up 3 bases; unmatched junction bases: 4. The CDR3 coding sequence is TGCAGTGCTATAGGACTAGCGGGGTACTACGAGCAGTACTTC. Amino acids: CSAIGLAGYYEQYF.